This T cell receptor (beta chain) derives from a study of T-cell reconstitution after alpha-beta-depleted transplantation in children. The CDR3 contains 16 residues. Per the germline V gene, CDR1 is SGDLS and CDR2 is YYNGEE. V lost 5 bases to trimming and J lost 4 bases; unmatched junction nucleotides: 8. This clonotype has more than one count but fewer than ten. Unique molecular identifiers were incorporated into the prepared TCRbeta library. One entry per CDR3 protein results from TCRdb running MiXCR on the PCR reads. The sample has a few hundred thousand distinct CDR3 sequences; 25% to 30% are singletons.

The sequence was obtained from a boy under two years old with Wiskott-Aldrich syndrome, due to receive a stem cell transplant. The chain links TRBV9 to TRBJ2-2, with 10 bases aligning to TRBD2. Sequencing used PBMCs, obtained before TCRalphabeta/CD19-depleted stem cell transplant. The CDR3, as DNA: TGTGCCAGCAGTACTAGCGGGGCCCTCAGCACCGGGGAGCTGTTTTTT. Protein sequence: CASSTSGALSTGELFF.